These T cell receptor beta chains were read from a single sample in a study of T cells in Graves' hyperthyroidism and ophthalmopathy. Via MiXCR, TCRdb re-called the multiplex PCR reads, giving one row per CDR3 protein. The data show hundreds of thousands of distinct CDR3 sequences, 15% to 20% seen once. The sequenced material came from blood. These receptors came from a man aged 40-50 years with Graves' ophthalmopathy. Each CDR3 is given with its conserved first and last residue. The order of the fields is V gene, clone size, J gene, CDR3 protein. For some rows the clone size is stated as once, few or many, or as a class when expanded; others skip it.

V gene: TRBV19
clone size: -
J gene: TRBJ1-1
CDR3 protein: CASRDAGTAAFF

V gene: TRBV13
clone size: few
J gene: TRBJ1-2
CDR3 protein: CASSLIGGRGHYGYTF

V gene: TRBV3-1
clone size: many
J gene: TRBJ2-3
CDR3 protein: CASSQGTPRDTQYF

V gene: TRBV27
clone size: -
J gene: TRBJ1-4
CDR3 protein: CASSRWGTANEKLFF

V gene: TRBV12-3/TRBV12-4
clone size: -
J gene: TRBJ1-3
CDR3 protein: CASTPYSGNTLYF

V gene: TRBV29-1
clone size: few
J gene: TRBJ2-7
CDR3 protein: CSVTGTGAYEQYF

V gene: TRBV7-8
clone size: -
J gene: TRBJ1-3
CDR3 protein: CASSLVDSRNTIYF

V gene: TRBV29-1
clone size: -
J gene: TRBJ2-7
CDR3 protein: CSAAGLDFYEQYF

V gene: TRBV28
clone size: many
J gene: TRBJ2-3
CDR3 protein: CASSSFGAGVRTDTQYF

V gene: TRBV19
clone size: -
J gene: TRBJ2-1
CDR3 protein: CATLLVTGRGNEQFF

V gene: TRBV12-3/TRBV12-4
clone size: -
J gene: TRBJ1-2
CDR3 protein: CASSFSPEGGWGSGYTF

V gene: TRBV12-3/TRBV12-4
clone size: -
J gene: TRBJ1-1
CDR3 protein: CASRGQGRDTEAFF

V gene: TRBV27
clone size: many
J gene: TRBJ1-1
CDR3 protein: CASTVRGGWNTEAFF

V gene: TRBV30
clone size: many
J gene: TRBJ1-1
CDR3 protein: CAWSGGQWNTEAFF

V gene: TRBV6-2/TRBV6-3
clone size: many
J gene: TRBJ1-1
CDR3 protein: CASSYVRGTEAFF

V gene: TRBV30
clone size: -
J gene: TRBJ1-5
CDR3 protein: CAWSDLNSNQPQHF

V gene: TRBV6-1
clone size: few
J gene: TRBJ1-5
CDR3 protein: CASSFRNSNQPQHF

V gene: TRBV29-1
clone size: -
J gene: TRBJ2-5
CDR3 protein: CSAPVGASGSQETQYF

V gene: TRBV5-1
clone size: once
J gene: TRBJ2-1
CDR3 protein: CASSPPEGRGERADNEQFF

V gene: TRBV3-1
clone size: many
J gene: TRBJ1-1
CDR3 protein: CASSQAGTEAFF

V gene: TRBV7-2
clone size: many
J gene: TRBJ1-2
CDR3 protein: CASSSGTAYGYTF

V gene: TRBV30
clone size: -
J gene: TRBJ1-1
CDR3 protein: CAWSQRGNTEAFF

V gene: TRBV5-1
clone size: once
J gene: TRBJ2-7
CDR3 protein: CASSPGTSGSSYEQYF

V gene: TRBV19
clone size: -
J gene: TRBJ1-1
CDR3 protein: CASSIRGGGGTTEAFF

V gene: TRBV5-1
clone size: few
J gene: TRBJ2-2
CDR3 protein: CASSLSSGGLSTGELFF

V gene: TRBV7-6
clone size: many
J gene: TRBJ2-3
CDR3 protein: CASSLEVGTPITDTQYF

V gene: TRBV27
clone size: -
J gene: TRBJ2-5
CDR3 protein: CASSLSKGRSLESQYF

V gene: TRBV5-1
clone size: few
J gene: TRBJ2-7
CDR3 protein: CASSLKTVLGDEQYF

V gene: TRBV20-1
clone size: few
J gene: TRBJ2-3
CDR3 protein: CSAGSELTDTQYF

V gene: TRBV5-1
clone size: -
J gene: TRBJ2-7
CDR3 protein: CASSFTGDFMEQYF

V gene: TRBV6-1
clone size: -
J gene: TRBJ1-6
CDR3 protein: CASSEPGTGNSPLHF

V gene: TRBV12-3/TRBV12-4
clone size: many
J gene: TRBJ1-1
CDR3 protein: CASSLTTGGTEAFF

V gene: TRBV28
clone size: many
J gene: TRBJ2-1
CDR3 protein: CASSYRGSSYNEQFF

V gene: TRBV12-3/TRBV12-4
clone size: -
J gene: TRBJ2-5
CDR3 protein: CAIRRTSGMETQYF

V gene: TRBV30
clone size: many
J gene: TRBJ1-2
CDR3 protein: CAWIPPNRAWIYGYTF

V gene: TRBV5-1
clone size: many
J gene: TRBJ1-1
CDR3 protein: CASSPVGTGNTEAFF

V gene: TRBV28
clone size: -
J gene: TRBJ1-2
CDR3 protein: CASTEGNYGYTF

V gene: TRBV12-3/TRBV12-4
clone size: many
J gene: TRBJ1-1
CDR3 protein: CASSFGRSTEAFF

V gene: TRBV7-9
clone size: few
J gene: TRBJ2-6
CDR3 protein: CASSPPSAGANVLTF

V gene: TRBV20-1
clone size: -
J gene: TRBJ2-7
CDR3 protein: CSARDHRGGGYEQYF

V gene: TRBV30
clone size: -
J gene: TRBJ1-5
CDR3 protein: CAWSPRGDGQPQHF

V gene: TRBV30
clone size: -
J gene: TRBJ1-3
CDR3 protein: CAWSLGARSGNTIYF

V gene: TRBV29-1
clone size: -
J gene: TRBJ2-7
CDR3 protein: CSAARGTLTYEQYF

V gene: TRBV20-1
clone size: -
J gene: TRBJ2-3
CDR3 protein: CSASGGGPSTDTQYF

V gene: TRBV5-1
clone size: -
J gene: TRBJ2-1
CDR3 protein: CASRSSTGVSGVQQFF

V gene: TRBV20-1
clone size: -
J gene: TRBJ1-5
CDR3 protein: CSAREGGAEGQPQHF

V gene: TRBV20-1
clone size: -
J gene: TRBJ2-7
CDR3 protein: CSARKVAYEQYF

V gene: TRBV2
clone size: -
J gene: TRBJ1-2
CDR3 protein: CASSEGHLYGYTF

V gene: TRBV20-1
clone size: -
J gene: TRBJ2-3
CDR3 protein: CSAREGGGIIDTQYF

V gene: TRBV3-1
clone size: many
J gene: TRBJ2-2
CDR3 protein: CASSLAGGSGELFF

V gene: TRBV18
clone size: many
J gene: TRBJ1-1
CDR3 protein: CASSPILQNTEAFF

V gene: TRBV7-9
clone size: few
J gene: TRBJ2-1
CDR3 protein: CASSRGTSGAYNEQFF

V gene: TRBV11-2
clone size: -
J gene: TRBJ2-1
CDR3 protein: CASSSPGASGDYNEQFF

V gene: TRBV11-2
clone size: many
J gene: TRBJ2-7
CDR3 protein: CASSLVGGKTYEQYF

V gene: TRBV7-9
clone size: many
J gene: TRBJ2-1
CDR3 protein: CASSFRTGGEGEQFF

V gene: TRBV7-9
clone size: few
J gene: TRBJ1-4
CDR3 protein: CASSSPPPRGQRNEKLFF

V gene: TRBV6-1
clone size: -
J gene: TRBJ1-2
CDR3 protein: CASFSSGQGVFYGYTF

V gene: TRBV6-5
clone size: few
J gene: TRBJ2-1
CDR3 protein: CASSSDRDHRRKQFF

V gene: TRBV5-1
clone size: few
J gene: TRBJ2-1
CDR3 protein: CASSHTLAGGNYNEQFF